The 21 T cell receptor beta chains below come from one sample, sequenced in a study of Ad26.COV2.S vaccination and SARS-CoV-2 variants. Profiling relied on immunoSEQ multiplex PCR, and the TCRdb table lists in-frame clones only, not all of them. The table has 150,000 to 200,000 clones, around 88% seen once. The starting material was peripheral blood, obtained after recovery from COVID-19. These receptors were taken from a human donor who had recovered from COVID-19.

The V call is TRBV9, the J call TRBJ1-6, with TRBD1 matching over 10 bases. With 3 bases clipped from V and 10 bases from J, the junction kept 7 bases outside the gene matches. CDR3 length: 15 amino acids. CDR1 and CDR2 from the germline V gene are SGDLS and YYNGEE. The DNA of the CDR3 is TGTGCCAGCAGCGGAGGGACAGGGGATTGGTCACCCCTCCACTTT. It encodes CASSGGTGDWSPLHF.

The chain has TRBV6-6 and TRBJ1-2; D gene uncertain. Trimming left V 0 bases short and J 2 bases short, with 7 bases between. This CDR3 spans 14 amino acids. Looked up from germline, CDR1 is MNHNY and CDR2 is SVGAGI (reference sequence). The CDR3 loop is CASSYSTPNYGYTF. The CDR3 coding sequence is TGTGCCAGCAGTTACTCGACACCGAACTATGGCTACACCTTC.

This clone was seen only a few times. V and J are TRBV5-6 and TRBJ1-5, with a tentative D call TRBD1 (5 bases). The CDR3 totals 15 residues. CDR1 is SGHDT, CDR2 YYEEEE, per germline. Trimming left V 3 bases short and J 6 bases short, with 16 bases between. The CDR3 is CASSSVGDRSQPQHF. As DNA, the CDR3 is TGTGCCAGCAGCTCCGTGGGGGATAGGAGTCAGCCCCAGCATTTT. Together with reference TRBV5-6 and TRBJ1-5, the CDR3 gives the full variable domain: DAGVTQSPTHLIKTRGQQVTLRCSPKSGHDTVSWYQQALGQGPQFIFQYYEEEERQRGNFPDRFSGHQFPNYSSELNVNALLLGDSALYLCASSSVGDRSQPQHFGDGTRLSIL.

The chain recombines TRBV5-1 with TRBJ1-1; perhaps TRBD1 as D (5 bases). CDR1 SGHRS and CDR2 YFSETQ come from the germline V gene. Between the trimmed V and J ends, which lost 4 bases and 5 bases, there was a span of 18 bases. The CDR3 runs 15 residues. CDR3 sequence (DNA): TGCGCCAGCAGCCCCGGCAGGGATCTGGGGACTGAAGCTTTCTTT. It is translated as CASSPGRDLGTEAFF.

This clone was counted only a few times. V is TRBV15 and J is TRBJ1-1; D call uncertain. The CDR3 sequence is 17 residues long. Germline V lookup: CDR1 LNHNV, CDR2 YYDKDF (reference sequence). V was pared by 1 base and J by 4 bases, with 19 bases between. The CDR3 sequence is CATSRGLTDPASTEAFF. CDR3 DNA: TGTGCCACCAGCAGAGGTCTTACGGATCCAGCGAGCACTGAAGCTTTCTTT.

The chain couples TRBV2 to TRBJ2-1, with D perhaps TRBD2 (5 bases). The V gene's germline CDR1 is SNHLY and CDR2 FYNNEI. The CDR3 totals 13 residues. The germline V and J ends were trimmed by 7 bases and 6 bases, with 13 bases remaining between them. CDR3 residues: CASNEGLTNEQFF. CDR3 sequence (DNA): TGTGCCAGCAATGAGGGATTAACCAATGAGCAGTTCTTC.

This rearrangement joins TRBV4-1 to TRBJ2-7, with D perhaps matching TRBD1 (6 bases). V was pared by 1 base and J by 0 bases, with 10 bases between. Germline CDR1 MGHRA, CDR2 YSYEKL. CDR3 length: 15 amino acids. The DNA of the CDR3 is TGCGCCAGCAGCCAAGGAGACAGGCCCTCCTACGAGCAGTACTTC. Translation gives CASSQGDRPSYEQYF.

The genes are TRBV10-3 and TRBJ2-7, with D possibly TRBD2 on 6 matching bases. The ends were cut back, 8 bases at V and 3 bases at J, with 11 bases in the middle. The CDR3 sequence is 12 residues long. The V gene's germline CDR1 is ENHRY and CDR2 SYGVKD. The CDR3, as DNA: TGTGCCATCGCGGGGCAGAGCTACGAGCAGTACTTC. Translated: CAIAGQSYEQYF.

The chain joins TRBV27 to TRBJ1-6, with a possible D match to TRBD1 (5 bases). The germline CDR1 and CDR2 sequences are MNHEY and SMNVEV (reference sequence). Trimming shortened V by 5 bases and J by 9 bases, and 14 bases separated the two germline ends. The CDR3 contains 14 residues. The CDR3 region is CASSPGTGGSPLHF. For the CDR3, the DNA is TGTGCCAGCAGTCCCGGGACCGGAGGTTCACCCCTCCACTTT.

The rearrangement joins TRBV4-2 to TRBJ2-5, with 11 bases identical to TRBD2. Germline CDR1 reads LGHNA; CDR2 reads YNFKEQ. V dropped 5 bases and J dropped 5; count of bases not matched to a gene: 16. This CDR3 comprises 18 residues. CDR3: CASSGPPGTSGAGETQYF. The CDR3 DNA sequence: TGTGCCAGCAGCGGCCCTCCCGGGACTAGCGGAGCCGGGGAGACCCAGTACTTC.

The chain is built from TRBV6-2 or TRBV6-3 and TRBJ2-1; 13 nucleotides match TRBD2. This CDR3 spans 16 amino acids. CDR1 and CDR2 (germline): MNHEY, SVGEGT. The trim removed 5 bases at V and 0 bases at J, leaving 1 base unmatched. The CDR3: CASSRLAGGSYNEQFF. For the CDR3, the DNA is TGTGCCAGCAGTCGACTAGCGGGGGGCTCCTACAATGAGCAGTTCTTC.

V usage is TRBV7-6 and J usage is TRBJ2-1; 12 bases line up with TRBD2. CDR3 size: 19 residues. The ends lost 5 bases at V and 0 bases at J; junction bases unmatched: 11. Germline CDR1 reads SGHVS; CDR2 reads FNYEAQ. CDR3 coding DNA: TGTGCCAGCAGCCGACTAGCGGGAGACCCGGTGAGCTCCTACAATGAGCAGTTCTTC. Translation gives CASSRLAGDPVSSYNEQFF.

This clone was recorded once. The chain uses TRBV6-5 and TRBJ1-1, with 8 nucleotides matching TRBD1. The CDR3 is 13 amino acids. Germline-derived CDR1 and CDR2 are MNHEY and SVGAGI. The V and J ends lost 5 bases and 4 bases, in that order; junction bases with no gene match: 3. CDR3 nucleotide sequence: TGTGCCAGCAGTCTACAGGGGGGCACTGAAGCTTTCTTT. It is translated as CASSLQGGTEAFF.

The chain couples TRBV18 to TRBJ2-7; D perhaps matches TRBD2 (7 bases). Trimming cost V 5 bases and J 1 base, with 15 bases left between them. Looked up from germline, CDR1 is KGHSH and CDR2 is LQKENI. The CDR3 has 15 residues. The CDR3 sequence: CASSKTGTISYEQYF. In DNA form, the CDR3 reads TGTGCCAGCTCAAAAACAGGGACTATATCCTACGAGCAGTACTTC.

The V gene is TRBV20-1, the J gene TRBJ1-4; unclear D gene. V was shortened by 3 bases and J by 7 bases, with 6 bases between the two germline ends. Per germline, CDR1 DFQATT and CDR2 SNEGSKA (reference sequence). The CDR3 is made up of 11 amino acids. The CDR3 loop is CSARVGEKLFF. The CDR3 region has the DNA TGCAGTGCTAGGGTGGGTGAAAAACTGTTTTTT.

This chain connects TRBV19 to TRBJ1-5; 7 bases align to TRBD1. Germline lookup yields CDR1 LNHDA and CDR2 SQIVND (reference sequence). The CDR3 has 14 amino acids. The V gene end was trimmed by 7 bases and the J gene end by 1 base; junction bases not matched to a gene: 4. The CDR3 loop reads CASTTGVSNQPQHF. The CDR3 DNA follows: TGTGCCAGTACTACAGGGGTGAGCAATCAGCCCCAGCATTTT.

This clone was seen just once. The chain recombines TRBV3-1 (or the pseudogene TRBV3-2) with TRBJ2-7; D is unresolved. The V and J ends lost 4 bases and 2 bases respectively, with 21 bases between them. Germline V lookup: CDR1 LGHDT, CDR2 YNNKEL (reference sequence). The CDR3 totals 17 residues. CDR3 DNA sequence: TGTGCCAGCAGCCCCCTGGGTGCAAAGCGCCTCGCCTACGAGCAGTACTTC. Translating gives CASSPLGAKRLAYEQYF.

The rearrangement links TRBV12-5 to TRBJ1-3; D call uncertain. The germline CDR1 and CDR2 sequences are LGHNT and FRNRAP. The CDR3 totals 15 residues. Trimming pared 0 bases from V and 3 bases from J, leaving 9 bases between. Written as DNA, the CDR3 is TGTGCTAGTGGTTTGGTAGTACAACTTGGAAACACCATATATTTT. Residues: CASGLVVQLGNTIYF. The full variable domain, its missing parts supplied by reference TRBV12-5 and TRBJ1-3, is DARVTQTPRHKVTEMGQEVTMRCQPILGHNTVFWYRQTMMQGLELLAYFRNRAPLDDSGMPKDRFSAEMPDATLATLKIQPSEPRDSAVYFCASGLVVQLGNTIYFGEGSWLTVV.

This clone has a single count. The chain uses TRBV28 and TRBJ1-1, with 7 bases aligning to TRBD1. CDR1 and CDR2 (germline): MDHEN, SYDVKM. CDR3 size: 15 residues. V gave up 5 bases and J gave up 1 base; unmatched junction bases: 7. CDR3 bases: TGTGCCAGCAGTACCCGGAGGGGGCAGAACACTGAAGCTTTCTTT. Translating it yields CASSTRRGQNTEAFF.

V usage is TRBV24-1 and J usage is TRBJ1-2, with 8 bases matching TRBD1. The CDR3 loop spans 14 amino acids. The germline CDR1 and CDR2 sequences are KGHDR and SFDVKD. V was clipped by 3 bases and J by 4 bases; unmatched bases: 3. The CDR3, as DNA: TGTGCCACCAGTGATAGGACAGGGAGCTATGGCTACACCTTC. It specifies CATSDRTGSYGYTF.

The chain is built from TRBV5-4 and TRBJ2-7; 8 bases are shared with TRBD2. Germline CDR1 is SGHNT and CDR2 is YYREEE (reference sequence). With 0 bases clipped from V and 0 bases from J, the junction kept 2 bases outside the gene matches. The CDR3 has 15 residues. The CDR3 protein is CASSLDGGGSYEQYF. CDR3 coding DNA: TGTGCCAGCAGCTTGGACGGGGGGGGCTCCTACGAGCAGTACTTC.